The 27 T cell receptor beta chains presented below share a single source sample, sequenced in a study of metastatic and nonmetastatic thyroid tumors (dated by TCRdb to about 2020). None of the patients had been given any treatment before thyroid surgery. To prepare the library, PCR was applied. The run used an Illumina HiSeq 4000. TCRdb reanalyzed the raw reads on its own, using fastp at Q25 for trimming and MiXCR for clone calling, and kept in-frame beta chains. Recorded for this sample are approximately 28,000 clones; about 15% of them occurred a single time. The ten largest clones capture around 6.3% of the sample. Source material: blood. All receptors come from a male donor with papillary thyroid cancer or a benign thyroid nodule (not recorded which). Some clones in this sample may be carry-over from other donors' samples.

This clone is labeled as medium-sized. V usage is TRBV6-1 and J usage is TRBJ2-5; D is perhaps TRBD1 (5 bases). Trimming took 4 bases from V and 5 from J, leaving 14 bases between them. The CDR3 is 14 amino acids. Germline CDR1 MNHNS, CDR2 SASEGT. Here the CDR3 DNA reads TGTGCCAGCAGTGTCCATCAGGGTGTTGAGACCCAGTACTTC. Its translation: CASSVHQGVETQYF.

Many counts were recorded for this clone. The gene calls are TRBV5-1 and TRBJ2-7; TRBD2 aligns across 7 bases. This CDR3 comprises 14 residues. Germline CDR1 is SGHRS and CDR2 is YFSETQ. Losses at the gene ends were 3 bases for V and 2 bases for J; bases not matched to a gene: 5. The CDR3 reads CASSSRDYPYEQYF. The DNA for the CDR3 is TGCGCCAGCAGCTCCCGGGACTACCCCTACGAGCAGTACTTC.

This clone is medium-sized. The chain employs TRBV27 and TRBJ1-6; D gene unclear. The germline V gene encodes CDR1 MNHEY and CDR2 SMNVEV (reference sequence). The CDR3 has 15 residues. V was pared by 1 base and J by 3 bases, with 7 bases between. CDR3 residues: CASSLYGGYNSPLHF. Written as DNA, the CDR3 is TGTGCCAGCAGTTTATATGGAGGCTATAATTCACCCCTCCACTTT.

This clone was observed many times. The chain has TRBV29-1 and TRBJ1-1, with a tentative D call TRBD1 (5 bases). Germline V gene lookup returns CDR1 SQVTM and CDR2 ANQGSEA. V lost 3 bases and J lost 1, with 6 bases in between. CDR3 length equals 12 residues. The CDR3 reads CSVEGGNTEAFF. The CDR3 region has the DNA TGCAGCGTTGAGGGGGGGAACACTGAAGCTTTCTTT.

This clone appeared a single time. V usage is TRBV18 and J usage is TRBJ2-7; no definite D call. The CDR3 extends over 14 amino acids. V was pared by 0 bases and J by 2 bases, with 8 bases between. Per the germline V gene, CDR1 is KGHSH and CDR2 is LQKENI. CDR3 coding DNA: TGTGCCAGCTCACCACCTTCCAGACCCTACGAGCAGTACTTC. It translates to CASSPPSRPYEQYF.

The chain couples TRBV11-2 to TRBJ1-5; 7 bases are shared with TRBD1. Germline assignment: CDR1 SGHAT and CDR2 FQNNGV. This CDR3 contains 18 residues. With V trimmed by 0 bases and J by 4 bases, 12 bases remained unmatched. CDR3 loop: CASSLEDDREVYNQPQHF. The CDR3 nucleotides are TGTGCCAGCAGCTTAGAAGATGACAGGGAAGTCTATAATCAGCCCCAGCATTTT.

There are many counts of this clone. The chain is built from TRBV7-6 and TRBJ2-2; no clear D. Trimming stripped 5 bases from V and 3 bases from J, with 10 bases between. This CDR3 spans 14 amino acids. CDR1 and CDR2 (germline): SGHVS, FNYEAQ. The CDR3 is CASSQVVDTGELFF. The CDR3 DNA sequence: TGTGCCAGCAGCCAAGTGGTCGACACCGGGGAGCTGTTTTTT.

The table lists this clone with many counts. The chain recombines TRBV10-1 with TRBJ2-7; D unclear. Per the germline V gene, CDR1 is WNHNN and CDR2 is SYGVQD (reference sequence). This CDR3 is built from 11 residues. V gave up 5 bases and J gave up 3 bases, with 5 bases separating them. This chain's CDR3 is CASSIGYEQYF. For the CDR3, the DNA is TGCGCCAGCAGTATAGGCTACGAGCAGTACTTC.

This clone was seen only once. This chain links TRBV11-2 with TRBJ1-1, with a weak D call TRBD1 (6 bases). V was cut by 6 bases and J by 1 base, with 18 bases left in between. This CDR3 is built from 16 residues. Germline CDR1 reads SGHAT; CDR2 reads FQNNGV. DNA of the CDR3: TGTGCCAGCAGTCTAACCCAGGGGACCGGGAACACTGAAGCTTTCTTT. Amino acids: CASSLTQGTGNTEAFF.

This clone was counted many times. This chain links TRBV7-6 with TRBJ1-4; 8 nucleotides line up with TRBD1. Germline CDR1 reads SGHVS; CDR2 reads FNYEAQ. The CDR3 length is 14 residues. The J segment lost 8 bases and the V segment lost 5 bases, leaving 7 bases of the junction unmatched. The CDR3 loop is CASSPGTGGEKLFF. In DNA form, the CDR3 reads TGTGCCAGCAGCCCCGGGACAGGAGGCGAAAAACTGTTTTTT. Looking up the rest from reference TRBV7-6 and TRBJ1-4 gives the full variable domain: GAGVSQSPRYKVTKRGQDVALRCDPISGHVSLYWYRQALGQGPEFLTYFNYEAQQDKSGLPNDRFSAERPEGSISTLTIQRTEQRDSAMYRCASSPGTGGEKLFFGSGTQLSVL.

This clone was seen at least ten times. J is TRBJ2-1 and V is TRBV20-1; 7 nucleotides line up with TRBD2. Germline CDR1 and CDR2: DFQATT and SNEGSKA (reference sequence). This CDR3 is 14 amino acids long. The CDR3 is CRAERGISYNEQFF. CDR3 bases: TGCAGGGCGGAGCGGGGCATCTCCTACAATGAGCAGTTCTTC.

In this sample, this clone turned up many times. The CDR3 coding sequence is TGTGCCAGCAGTTACACTTGGACAGGGACTGAAAAACTGTTTTTT. Its protein is CASSYTWTGTEKLFF. The chain joins TRBV6-5 to TRBJ1-4; 8 nucleotides match TRBD1. Per the germline V gene, CDR1 is MNHEY and CDR2 is SVGAGI. The length of the CDR3 is 15 residues. V shed 2 bases, J shed 7 bases, and the junction held 6 bases outside the gene matches.

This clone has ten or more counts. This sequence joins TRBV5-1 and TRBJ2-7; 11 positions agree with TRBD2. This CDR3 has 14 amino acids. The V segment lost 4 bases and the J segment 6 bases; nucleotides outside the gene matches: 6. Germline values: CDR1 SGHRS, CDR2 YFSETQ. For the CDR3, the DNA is TGCGCCAGCAGCCCGACTAGCGGGACCGGCGAGCAGTACTTC. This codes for CASSPTSGTGEQYF.

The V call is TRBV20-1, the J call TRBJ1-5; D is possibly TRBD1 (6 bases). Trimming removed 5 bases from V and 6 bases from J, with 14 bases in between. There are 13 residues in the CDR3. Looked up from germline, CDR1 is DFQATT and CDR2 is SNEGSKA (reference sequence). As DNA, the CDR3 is TGCAGTGCTGCAACGGGGGCGAGTCAGCCCCAGCATTTT. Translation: CSAATGASQPQHF.

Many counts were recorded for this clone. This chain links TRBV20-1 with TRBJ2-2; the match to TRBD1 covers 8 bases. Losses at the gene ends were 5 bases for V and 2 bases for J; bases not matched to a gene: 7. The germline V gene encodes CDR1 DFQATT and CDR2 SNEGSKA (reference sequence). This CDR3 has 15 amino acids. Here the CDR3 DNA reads TGCAGTGCTCCTTCGCAGGGGGCAAACACCGGGGAGCTGTTTTTT. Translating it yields CSAPSQGANTGELFF.

This CDR3 reads CASSLQGAVYEQYF. The CDR3, as DNA: TGTGCCAGCAGCCTACAGGGGGCCGTGTACGAGCAGTACTTC. The chain carries TRBV27 and TRBJ2-7; TRBD1 agrees at 9 bases. The J segment lost 4 bases and the V segment lost 6 bases, leaving 7 bases of the junction unmatched. Germline V gene sequence: CDR1 MNHEY, CDR2 SMNVEV (reference sequence). The CDR3 is 14 amino acids.

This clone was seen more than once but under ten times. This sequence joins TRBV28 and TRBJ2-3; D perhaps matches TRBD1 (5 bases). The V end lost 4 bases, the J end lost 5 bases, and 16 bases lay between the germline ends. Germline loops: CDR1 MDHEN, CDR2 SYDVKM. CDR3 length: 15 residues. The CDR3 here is CASSWTWVFEDTQYF. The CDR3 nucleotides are TGTGCCAGCAGTTGGACATGGGTGTTTGAAGATACGCAGTATTTT. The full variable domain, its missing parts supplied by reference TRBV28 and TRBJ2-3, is DVKVTQSSRYLVKRTGEKVFLECVQDMDHENMFWYRQDPGLGLRLIYFSYDVKMKEKGDIPEGYSVSREKKERFSLILESASTNQTSMYLCASSWTWVFEDTQYFGPGTRLTVL.

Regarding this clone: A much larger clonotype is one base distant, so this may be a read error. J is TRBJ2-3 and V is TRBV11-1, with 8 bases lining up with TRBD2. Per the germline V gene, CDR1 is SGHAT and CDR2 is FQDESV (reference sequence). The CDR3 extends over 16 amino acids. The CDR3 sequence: CASSFTSGYLADMQYF. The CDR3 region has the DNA TGTGCCAGCAGCTTCACTAGCGGATATTTGGCAGATATGCAGTATTTT.

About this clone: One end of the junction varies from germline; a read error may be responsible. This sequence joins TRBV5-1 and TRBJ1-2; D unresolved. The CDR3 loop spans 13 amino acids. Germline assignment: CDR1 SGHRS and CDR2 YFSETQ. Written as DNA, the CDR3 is TGCGCCAGCAGCTACAGTGTAGGGAATGGCTACACCTTT. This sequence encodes CASSYSVGNGYTF.

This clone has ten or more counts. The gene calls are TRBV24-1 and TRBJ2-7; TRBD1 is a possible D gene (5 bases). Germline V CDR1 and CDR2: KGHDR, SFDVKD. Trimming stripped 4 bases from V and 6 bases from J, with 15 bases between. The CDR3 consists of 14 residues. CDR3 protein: CATSESARVGEQYF. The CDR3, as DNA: TGTGCCACCAGTGAGTCAGCCAGGGTCGGCGAGCAGTACTTC.

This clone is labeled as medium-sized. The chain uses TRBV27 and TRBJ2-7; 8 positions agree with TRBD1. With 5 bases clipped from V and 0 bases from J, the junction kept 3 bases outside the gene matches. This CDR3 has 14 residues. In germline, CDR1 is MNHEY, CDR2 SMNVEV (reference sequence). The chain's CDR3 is CASSNRGISYEQYF. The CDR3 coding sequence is TGTGCCAGCAGTAACAGGGGGATCTCCTACGAGCAGTACTTC.

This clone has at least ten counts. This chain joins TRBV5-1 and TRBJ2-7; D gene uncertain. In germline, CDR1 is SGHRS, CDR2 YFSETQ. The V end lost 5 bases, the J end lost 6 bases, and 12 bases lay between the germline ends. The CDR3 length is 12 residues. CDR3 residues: CASRADQGEQYF. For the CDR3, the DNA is TGCGCCAGCAGGGCGGACCAAGGCGAGCAGTACTTC. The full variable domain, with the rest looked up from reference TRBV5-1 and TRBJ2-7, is KAGVTQTPRYLIKTRGQQVTLSCSPISGHRSVSWYQQTPGQGLQFLFEYFSETQRNKGNFPGRFSGRQFSNSRSEMNVSTLELGDSALYLCASRADQGEQYFGPGTRLTVT.

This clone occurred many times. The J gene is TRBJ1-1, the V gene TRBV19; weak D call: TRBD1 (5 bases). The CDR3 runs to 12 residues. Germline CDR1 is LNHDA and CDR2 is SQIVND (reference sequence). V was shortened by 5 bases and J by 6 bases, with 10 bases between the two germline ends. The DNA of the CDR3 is TGTGCCAGTAGTCAGGGTATAGCTGAAGCTTTCTTT. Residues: CASSQGIAEAFF.

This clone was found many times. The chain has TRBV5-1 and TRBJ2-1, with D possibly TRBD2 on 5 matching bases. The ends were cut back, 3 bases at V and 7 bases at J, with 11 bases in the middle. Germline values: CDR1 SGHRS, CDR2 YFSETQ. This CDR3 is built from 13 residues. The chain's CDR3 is CASSSDPGNEQFF. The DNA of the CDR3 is TGCGCCAGCAGCTCCGATCCGGGAAATGAGCAGTTCTTC.

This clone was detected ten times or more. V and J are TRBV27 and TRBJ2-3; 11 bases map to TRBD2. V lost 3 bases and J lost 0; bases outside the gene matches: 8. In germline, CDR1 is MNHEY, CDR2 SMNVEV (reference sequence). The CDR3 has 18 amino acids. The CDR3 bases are TGTGCCAGCAGTTTGGGATGGGGACTAGCGGAGAGCACAGATACGCAGTATTTT. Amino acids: CASSLGWGLAESTDTQYF.

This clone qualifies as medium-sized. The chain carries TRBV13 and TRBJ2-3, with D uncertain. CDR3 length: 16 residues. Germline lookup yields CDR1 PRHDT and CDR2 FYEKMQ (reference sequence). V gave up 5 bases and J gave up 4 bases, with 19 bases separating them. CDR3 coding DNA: TGTGCCAGCAGCCCGTTTCACGCGGCTGTGTCAGATACGCAGTATTTT. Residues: CASSPFHAAVSDTQYF.

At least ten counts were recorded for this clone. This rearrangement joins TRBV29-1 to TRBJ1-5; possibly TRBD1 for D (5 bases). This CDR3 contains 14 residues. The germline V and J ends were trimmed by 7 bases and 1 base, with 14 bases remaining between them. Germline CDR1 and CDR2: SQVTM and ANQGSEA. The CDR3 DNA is TGCAGCGCTGGTGGAGGGGCAAGCAATCAGCCCCAGCATTTT. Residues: CSAGGGASNQPQHF.